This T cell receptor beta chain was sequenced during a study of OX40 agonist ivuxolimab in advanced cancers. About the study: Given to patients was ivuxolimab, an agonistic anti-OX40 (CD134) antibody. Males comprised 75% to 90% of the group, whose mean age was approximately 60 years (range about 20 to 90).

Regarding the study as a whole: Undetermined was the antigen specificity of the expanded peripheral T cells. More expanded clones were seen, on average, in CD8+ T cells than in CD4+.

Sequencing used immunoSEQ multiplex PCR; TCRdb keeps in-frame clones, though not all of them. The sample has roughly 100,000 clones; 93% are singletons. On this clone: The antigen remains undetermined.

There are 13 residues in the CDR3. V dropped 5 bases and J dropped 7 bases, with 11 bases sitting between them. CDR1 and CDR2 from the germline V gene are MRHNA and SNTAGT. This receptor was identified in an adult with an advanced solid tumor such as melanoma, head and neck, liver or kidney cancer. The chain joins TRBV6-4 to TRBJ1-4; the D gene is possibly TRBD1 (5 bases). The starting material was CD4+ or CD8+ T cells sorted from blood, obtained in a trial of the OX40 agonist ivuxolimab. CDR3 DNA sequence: TGTGCCAGCAGTCCGGGACTGAGTGAAAAACTGTTTTTT. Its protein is CASSPGLSEKLFF.